One sample yielded the 7 T cell receptor beta chains listed below, sequenced in a study of blood T cells in healthy people across ages (dated by TCRdb to between 2014 and 2016). Receptor amplification or capture employed 5' RACE. Sequencing was carried out with an Illumina HiSeq 2500. A second PCR of roughly 7 to 11 cycles was performed with a sample-barcoded 5' primer and a J-beta primer mix. TCRdb trimmed public reads at Q25 via fastp, called clones via MiXCR and kept in-frame beta chains. CDR3 protein sequences are deduplicated, and each keeps its most common genes and DNA. The sample table shows roughly 1.5 million distinct CDR3 sequences, and roughly 43% are seen once. The ten largest make up roughly 3.7% of the sample. Specimen: blood. These receptors were collected from a woman between 18 and 29 years old in good health.

The gene calls are TRBV4-3 and TRBJ2-1; D gene unclear. CDR1 and CDR2 from the germline V gene are LGHNA and YSLEER. The germline V and J ends were trimmed by 0 bases and 2 bases, with 8 bases remaining between them. The CDR3 covers 15 residues. The CDR3: CASSQEKGPYNEQFF. The CDR3 region has the DNA TGCGCCAGCAGCCAAGAGAAGGGCCCCTACAATGAGCAGTTCTTC.

This clonotype was seen at least ten times. The chain employs TRBV7-2 and TRBJ2-3; D not resolved. CDR1 is SGHTA and CDR2 is FQGNSA in the germline V gene. Between the trimmed V and J ends, which lost 5 bases and 2 bases, there was a span of 5 bases. This CDR3 has 12 amino acids. The DNA for the CDR3 is TGTGCCAGCAGCCTTCTCACAGATACGCAGTATTTT. Protein sequence: CASSLLTDTQYF.

Turning to this clonotype: A junction end diverges from the germline sequence, so it may reflect a read error. V gene TRBV29-1 combines with J gene TRBJ2-3; 10 positions match TRBD2. The CDR3 is 15 residues long. Germline V CDR1 and CDR2: SQVTM, ANQGSEA. The CDR3 DNA follows: TGCAGCGTTGGGGTAGCGGGGGGACGCACAGATACGCGGTATTTT. Translated: CSVGVAGGRTDTRYF.

The chain carries TRBV2 and TRBJ1-5; D is undetermined. V lost 3 bases, J lost 1 base, and 10 bases lay in between. The germline V gene encodes CDR1 SNHLY and CDR2 FYNNEI. The CDR3 covers 15 residues. The CDR3 DNA reads TGTGCCAGCAGTGATGATGGTTTGAGCAATCAGCCCCAGCATTTT. Protein product: CASSDDGLSNQPQHF. Full variable domain (rest looked up from reference TRBV2 and TRBJ1-5): EPEVTQTPSHQVTQMGQEVILRCVPISNHLYFYWYRQILGQKVEFLVSFYNNEISEKSEIFDDQFSVERPDGSNFTLKIRSTKLEDSAMYFCASSDDGLSNQPQHFGDGTRLSIL.

This chain links TRBV6-5 with TRBJ2-1; 7 nucleotides align to TRBD2. Germline V gene lookup returns CDR1 MNHEY and CDR2 SVGAGI. The CDR3 has 15 amino acids. The trim removed 2 bases at V and 0 bases at J, leaving 1 base unmatched. CDR3 nucleotide sequence: TGTGCCAGCAGTTACCGGGAGGTCTCCTACAATGAGCAGTTCTTC. This codes for CASSYREVSYNEQFF.

As concerns this clonotype: A single base separates this from a much larger clone, so it may be a read error. V is TRBV29-1 and J is TRBJ2-7; the match to TRBD1 covers 8 bases. CDR3 length equals 13 residues. CDR1 is SQVTM, CDR2 ANQGSEA, per germline. The CDR3 sequence: CNVEDRASYEQYF. CDR3 bases: TGCAACGTTGAGGACAGGGCGTCCTACGAGCAGTACTTC.

This sequence joins TRBV5-1 and TRBJ2-7; D possibly corresponds to TRBD2 (6 bases). V lost 5 bases and J 5 bases, leaving 20 bases between the germline ends. Germline V gene lookup returns CDR1 SGHRS and CDR2 YFSETQ. CDR3 size: 15 residues. CDR3 sequence reads: CASSSSTGVPDEQYF. The CDR3 nucleotides read TGCGCCAGCAGTTCGAGCACGGGAGTACCCGACGAGCAGTACTTC.